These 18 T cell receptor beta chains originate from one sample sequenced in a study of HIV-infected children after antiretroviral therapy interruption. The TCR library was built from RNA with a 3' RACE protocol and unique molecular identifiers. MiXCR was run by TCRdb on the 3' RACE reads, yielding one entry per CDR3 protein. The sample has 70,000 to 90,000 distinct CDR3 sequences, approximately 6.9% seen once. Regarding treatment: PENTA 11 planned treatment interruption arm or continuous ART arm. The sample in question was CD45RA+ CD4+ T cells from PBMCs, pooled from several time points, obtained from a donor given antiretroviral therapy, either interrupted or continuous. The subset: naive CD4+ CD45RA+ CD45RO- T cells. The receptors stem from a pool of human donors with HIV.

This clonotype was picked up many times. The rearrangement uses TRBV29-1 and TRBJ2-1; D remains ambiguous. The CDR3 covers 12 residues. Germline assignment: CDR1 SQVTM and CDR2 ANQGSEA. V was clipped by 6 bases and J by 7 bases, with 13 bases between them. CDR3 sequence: CSVRRAGNEQFF. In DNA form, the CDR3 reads TGCAGCGTCAGAAGGGCCGGGAATGAGCAGTTCTTC.

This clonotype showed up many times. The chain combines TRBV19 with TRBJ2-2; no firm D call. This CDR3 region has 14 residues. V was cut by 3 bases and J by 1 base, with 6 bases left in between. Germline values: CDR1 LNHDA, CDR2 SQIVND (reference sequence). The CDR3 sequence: CASSIARNTGELFF. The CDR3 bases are TGTGCCAGTAGTATCGCCAGGAACACCGGGGAGCTGTTTTTT.

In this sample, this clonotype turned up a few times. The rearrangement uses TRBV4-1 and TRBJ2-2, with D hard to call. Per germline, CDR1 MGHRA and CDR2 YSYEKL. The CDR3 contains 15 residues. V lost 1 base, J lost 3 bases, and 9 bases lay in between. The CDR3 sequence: CASSQGSRHTGELFF. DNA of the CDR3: TGCGCCAGCAGCCAAGGAAGCAGACACACCGGGGAGCTGTTTTTT.

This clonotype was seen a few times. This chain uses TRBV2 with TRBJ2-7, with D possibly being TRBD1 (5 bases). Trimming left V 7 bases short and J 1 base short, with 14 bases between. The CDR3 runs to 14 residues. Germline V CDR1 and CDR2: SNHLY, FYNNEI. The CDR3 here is CASIVGPGSYEQYF. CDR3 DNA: TGTGCCAGCATTGTTGGTCCAGGGTCCTACGAGCAGTACTTC.

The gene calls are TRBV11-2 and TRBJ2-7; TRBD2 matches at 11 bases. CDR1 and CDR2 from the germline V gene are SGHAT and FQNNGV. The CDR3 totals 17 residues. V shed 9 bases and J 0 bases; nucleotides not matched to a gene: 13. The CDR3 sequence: CASGAGVTSGDSYEQYF. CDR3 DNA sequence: TGTGCCAGTGGAGCTGGGGTGACTAGCGGGGACTCCTACGAGCAGTACTTC.

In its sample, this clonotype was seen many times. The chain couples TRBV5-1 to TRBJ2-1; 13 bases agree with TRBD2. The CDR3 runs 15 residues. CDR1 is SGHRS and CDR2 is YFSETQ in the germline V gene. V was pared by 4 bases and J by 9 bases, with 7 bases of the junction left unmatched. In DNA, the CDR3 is TGCGCCAGCAGCCTCGGACTAGCGGGAGTAGGTGAGCAGTTCTTC. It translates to CASSLGLAGVGEQFF. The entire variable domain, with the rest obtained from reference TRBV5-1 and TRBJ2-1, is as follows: KAGVTQTPRYLIKTRGQQVTLSCSPISGHRSVSWYQQTPGQGLQFLFEYFSETQRNKGNFPGRFSGRQFSNSRSEMNVSTLELGDSALYLCASSLGLAGVGEQFFGPGTRLTVL.

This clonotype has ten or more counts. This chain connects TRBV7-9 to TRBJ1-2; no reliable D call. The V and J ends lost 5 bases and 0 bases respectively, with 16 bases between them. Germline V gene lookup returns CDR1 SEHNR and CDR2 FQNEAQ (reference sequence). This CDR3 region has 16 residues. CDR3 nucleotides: TGTGCCAGCAGCAGTTTCTTACAGTTAACTAACTATGGCTACACCTTC. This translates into CASSSFLQLTNYGYTF.

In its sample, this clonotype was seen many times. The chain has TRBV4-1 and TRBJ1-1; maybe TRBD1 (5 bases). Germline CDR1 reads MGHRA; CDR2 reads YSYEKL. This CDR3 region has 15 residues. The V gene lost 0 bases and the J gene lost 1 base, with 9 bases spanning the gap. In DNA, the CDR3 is TGCGCCAGCAGCCAAGAACCAGGGCGGAACACTGAAGCTTTCTTT. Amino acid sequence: CASSQEPGRNTEAFF.

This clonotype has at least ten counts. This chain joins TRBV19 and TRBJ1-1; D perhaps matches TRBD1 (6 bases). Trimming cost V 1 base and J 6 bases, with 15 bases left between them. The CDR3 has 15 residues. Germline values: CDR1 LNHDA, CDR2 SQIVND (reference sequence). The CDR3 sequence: CASSIVPRGGAEAFF. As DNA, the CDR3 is TGTGCCAGTAGTATAGTCCCCAGGGGTGGGGCTGAAGCTTTCTTT.

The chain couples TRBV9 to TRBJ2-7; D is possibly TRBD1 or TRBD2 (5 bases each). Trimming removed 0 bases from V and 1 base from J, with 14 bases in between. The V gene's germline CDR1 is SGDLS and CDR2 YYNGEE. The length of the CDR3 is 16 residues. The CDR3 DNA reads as TGTGCCAGCAGCGTAGGGGGCGGACTGGAGTCCTACGAGCAGTACTTC. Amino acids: CASSVGGGLESYEQYF.

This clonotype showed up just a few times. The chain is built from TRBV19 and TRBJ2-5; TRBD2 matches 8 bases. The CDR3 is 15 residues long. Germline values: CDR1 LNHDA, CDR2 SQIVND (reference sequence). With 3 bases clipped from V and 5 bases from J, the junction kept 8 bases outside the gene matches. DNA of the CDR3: TGTGCCAGTAGTATCCGTAACCGGGGGGGCGAGACCCAGTACTTC. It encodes CASSIRNRGGETQYF.

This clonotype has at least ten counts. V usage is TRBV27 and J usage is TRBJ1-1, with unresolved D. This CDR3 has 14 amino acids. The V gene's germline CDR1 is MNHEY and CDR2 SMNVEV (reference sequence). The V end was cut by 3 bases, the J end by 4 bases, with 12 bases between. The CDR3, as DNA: TGTGCCAGCAGTTTCCGCGGTGGAGTCACTGAAGCTTTCTTT. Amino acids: CASSFRGGVTEAFF.

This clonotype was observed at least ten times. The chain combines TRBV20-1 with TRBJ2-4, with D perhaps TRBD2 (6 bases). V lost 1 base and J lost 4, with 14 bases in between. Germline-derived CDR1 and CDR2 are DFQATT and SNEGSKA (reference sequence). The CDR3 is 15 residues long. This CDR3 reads CSARGAGGIKNIQYF. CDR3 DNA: TGCAGTGCTAGAGGGGCAGGAGGGATTAAAAACATTCAGTACTTC.

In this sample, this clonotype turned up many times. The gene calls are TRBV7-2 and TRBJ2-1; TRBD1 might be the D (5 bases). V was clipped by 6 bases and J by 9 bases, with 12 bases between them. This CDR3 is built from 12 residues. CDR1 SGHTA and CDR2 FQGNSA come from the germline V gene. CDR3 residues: CASSYAGLEQFF. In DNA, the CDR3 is TGTGCCAGCAGTTACGCAGGGCTTGAGCAGTTCTTC.

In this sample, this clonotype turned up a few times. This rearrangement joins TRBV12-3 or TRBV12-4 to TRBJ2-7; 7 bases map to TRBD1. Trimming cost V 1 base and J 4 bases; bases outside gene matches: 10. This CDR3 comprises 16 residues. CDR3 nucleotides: TGTGCCAGCAGTTTAGGCCCCTCAGGGGGAAATTACGAGCAGTACTTC. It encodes CASSLGPSGGNYEQYF.

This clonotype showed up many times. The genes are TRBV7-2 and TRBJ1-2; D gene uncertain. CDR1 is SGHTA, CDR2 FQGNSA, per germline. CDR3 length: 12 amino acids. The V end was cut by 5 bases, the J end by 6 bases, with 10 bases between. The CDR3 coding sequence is TGTGCCAGCAGCCCCCAAAGGAATGGCTACACCTTC. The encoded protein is CASSPQRNGYTF.

Written as DNA, the CDR3 is TGTGCCAGCAGTTTGAGAACGGGGGGGGCTTTCTTT. This encodes CASSLRTGGAFF. V and J are TRBV28 and TRBJ1-1, with TRBD1 as a possible D gene (5 bases). The germline V and J ends were trimmed by 3 bases and 11 bases, with 13 bases remaining between them. Looked up from germline, CDR1 is MDHEN and CDR2 is SYDVKM. The CDR3 is 12 residues long.

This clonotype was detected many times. In DNA, the CDR3 is TGTGCCAGCTCGAGGGGGCTGCTCGTGGGAGAGACCCAGTACTTC. Residues: CASSRGLLVGETQYF. The V and J genes are TRBV12-3 or TRBV12-4 and TRBJ2-5, with 7 bases that match TRBD1. V gave up 8 bases and J gave up 4 bases; unmatched junction bases: 13. The CDR3 runs 15 residues.